These T cell receptor beta chains were read from a single sample in a study of shared clonotypes between healthy human individuals. Here immunoSEQ multiplex PCR was the method, and the copy in TCRdb shows in-frame clones only, minus some. The repertoire consists of 2 million to 3 million clones, with roughly nine tenths occurring once and the leading ten covering 0.11% to 0.15%. Sequenced: naive CD4+ T cells sorted from blood. The source is a man aged 18 to 29 in good health. The CDR3 runs from the conserved cysteine through the conserved F or W. The D gene is left open where the match is weak. Clone size appears in some rows only: once, few, many, or a class for an expanded clone.

d_gene: TRBD2
v_gene: TRBV9
abundance: -
j_gene: TRBJ2-4
CDR3nt: TGTGCCAGCAACTCTAGCGGACCCCCCCCTAATGTCAAAAACATTCAGTACTTC
CDR3aa: CASNSSGPPPNVKNIQYF

d_gene: -
v_gene: TRBV11-2
abundance: -
j_gene: TRBJ2-5
CDR3nt: TGTGCCAGCAGCTTTCGGGGTGGGGGAGAGACCCAGTACTTC
CDR3aa: CASSFRGGGETQYF

d_gene: -
v_gene: TRBV5-6
abundance: -
j_gene: TRBJ2-7
CDR3nt: TGTGCCAGCAGCTTCCCAGTGCAGCAGGCCTACGAGCAGTACTTC
CDR3aa: CASSFPVQQAYEQYF

d_gene: TRBD2
v_gene: TRBV5-1
abundance: -
j_gene: TRBJ2-1
CDR3nt: TGCGCCAGCAGCCTACCCGCCGTAGCGGGGGACCCATTCCTCAATGAGCAGTTCTTC
CDR3aa: CASSLPAVAGDPFLNEQFF

d_gene: -
v_gene: TRBV21-1
abundance: -
j_gene: TRBJ2-3
CDR3nt: TGTGCCAGCAGCCCCCAGACAGGAGTTTATACGCAGTATTTT
CDR3aa: CASSPQTGVYTQYF

d_gene: TRBD1
v_gene: TRBV5-4
abundance: -
j_gene: TRBJ2-2
CDR3nt: TGTGCCAGCAGCTTTCCCGGACAGGGATCCCGACGAACCGGGGAGCTGTTTTTT
CDR3aa: CASSFPGQGSRRTGELFF

d_gene: -
v_gene: TRBV18
abundance: -
j_gene: TRBJ2-3
CDR3nt: TGTGCCAGCTCAAAGGACGGCTTTAGCACAGATACGCAGTATTTT
CDR3aa: CASSKDGFSTDTQYF

d_gene: -
v_gene: TRBV6-5
abundance: -
j_gene: TRBJ1-6
CDR3nt: TGTGCCAGCAGAGTCTCGGGGGGTAGTTCACCCCTCCACTTT
CDR3aa: CASRVSGGSSPLHF

d_gene: TRBD1
v_gene: TRBV28
abundance: -
j_gene: TRBJ2-1
CDR3nt: TGTGCCAGCAGAGACAGGGATCCCTCCTACAATGAGCAGTTCTTC
CDR3aa: CASRDRDPSYNEQFF

d_gene: -
v_gene: TRBV18
abundance: -
j_gene: TRBJ1-4
CDR3nt: TGTGCCAGCTCACCAGGGAGTCAGGCTAATGAAAAACTGTTTTTT
CDR3aa: CASSPGSQANEKLFF

d_gene: -
v_gene: TRBV18
abundance: -
j_gene: TRBJ2-7
CDR3nt: TGTGCCAGCTCACCACTGTTTCAGGGGAGCTCCTACGAGCAGTACTTC
CDR3aa: CASSPLFQGSSYEQYF

d_gene: -
v_gene: TRBV6-5
abundance: -
j_gene: TRBJ2-7
CDR3nt: TGTGCCAGCCACGCGGGACCCCCCTACGAGCAGTACTTC
CDR3aa: CASHAGPPYEQYF

d_gene: -
v_gene: TRBV6-6
abundance: -
j_gene: TRBJ1-2
CDR3nt: TGTGCCAGCACAGGGGAGGGCTATGGCTACACCTTC
CDR3aa: CASTGEGYGYTF

d_gene: -
v_gene: TRBV6-5
abundance: -
j_gene: TRBJ1-5
CDR3nt: TGTGCCAGCAGTCCATTACGCAATCAGCCCCAGCATTTT
CDR3aa: CASSPLRNQPQHF

d_gene: -
v_gene: TRBV5-1
abundance: -
j_gene: TRBJ2-7
CDR3nt: TGCGCCAGCAGCGCGACAGGTCCCTACGAGCAGTACTTC
CDR3aa: CASSATGPYEQYF

d_gene: -
v_gene: TRBV19
abundance: -
j_gene: TRBJ2-1
CDR3nt: TGTGCCAGTACCGTGGGTCAGGGCCTGAGCGATGAGCAGTTCTTC
CDR3aa: CASTVGQGLSDEQFF

d_gene: -
v_gene: TRBV11-2
abundance: -
j_gene: TRBJ2-5
CDR3nt: TGTGCCAGCAGCTTAGGGACCACATTCCAAGAGACCCAGTACTTC
CDR3aa: CASSLGTTFQETQYF

d_gene: -
v_gene: TRBV2
abundance: few
j_gene: TRBJ1-1
CDR3nt: TGTGCCACCCTGAGTTTAGGGTTGAACACTGAAGCTTTCTTT
CDR3aa: CATLSLGLNTEAFF

d_gene: -
v_gene: TRBV4-1
abundance: -
j_gene: TRBJ2-1
CDR3nt: TGCGCCAGCAGCCCCGGGGGGCAGTTGGGTGGGAATGAGCAGTTCTTC
CDR3aa: CASSPGGQLGGNEQFF

d_gene: TRBD1
v_gene: TRBV27
abundance: -
j_gene: TRBJ1-6
CDR3nt: TGTGCCAGCAGTTCCGACAGGGGGGGATCACCCCTCCACTTT
CDR3aa: CASSSDRGGSPLHF

d_gene: TRBD2
v_gene: TRBV7-2
abundance: -
j_gene: TRBJ2-3
CDR3nt: TGTGCCAGCAGCTCCCACGGTAGCGGGATCACAGATACGCAGTATTTT
CDR3aa: CASSSHGSGITDTQYF

d_gene: TRBD1
v_gene: TRBV5-1
abundance: -
j_gene: TRBJ2-3
CDR3nt: TGCGCCAGCACTCGGATGCGACAGGGTTTGGTAGATACGCAGTATTTT
CDR3aa: CASTRMRQGLVDTQYF

d_gene: TRBD2
v_gene: TRBV4-3
abundance: -
j_gene: TRBJ2-1
CDR3nt: TGCGCCAGCAGCCAAGATTGGGGTAGCGGGAGAAATGAGCAGTTCTTC
CDR3aa: CASSQDWGSGRNEQFF

d_gene: TRBD2
v_gene: TRBV19
abundance: -
j_gene: TRBJ2-2
CDR3nt: TGTGCCACCAGCCAGCGGGAGTTGACCGGGGAGCTGTTTTTT
CDR3aa: CATSQRELTGELFF

d_gene: -
v_gene: TRBV19
abundance: -
j_gene: TRBJ1-5
CDR3nt: TGTGCCAGTCGAGGGGGGAGGAATCAGCCCCAGCATTTT
CDR3aa: CASRGGRNQPQHF

d_gene: -
v_gene: TRBV18
abundance: once
j_gene: TRBJ2-7
CDR3nt: TGTGCCAGCTCACTTAGAGAAGGGGAGTCCGAGCAGTACTTC
CDR3aa: CASSLREGESEQYF

d_gene: -
v_gene: TRBV7-6
abundance: -
j_gene: TRBJ1-5
CDR3nt: TGTGCCAGCAGTCAGGACATTAGCAATCAGCCCCAGCATTTT
CDR3aa: CASSQDISNQPQHF

d_gene: -
v_gene: TRBV27
abundance: -
j_gene: TRBJ1-1
CDR3nt: TGTGCCAGCAGGTGGACAAGAGAAGGCACTGAAGCTTTCTTT
CDR3aa: CASRWTREGTEAFF

d_gene: -
v_gene: TRBV5-6
abundance: -
j_gene: TRBJ2-5
CDR3nt: TGTGCCAGCAGCTTGCATCTAGCCGGGAAAGAGACCCAGTACTTC
CDR3aa: CASSLHLAGKETQYF

d_gene: TRBD1
v_gene: TRBV6-1
abundance: once
j_gene: TRBJ2-5
CDR3nt: TGTGCCAGCAGTCCTTCCGGGACAGGGGAAAAGACCCAGTACTTC
CDR3aa: CASSPSGTGEKTQYF

d_gene: TRBD1
v_gene: TRBV15
abundance: once
j_gene: TRBJ1-2
CDR3nt: TGTGCCACCAGCAGAGATAAGGACAGGGGGCTTGGCTACACCTTC
CDR3aa: CATSRDKDRGLGYTF

d_gene: -
v_gene: TRBV7-9
abundance: -
j_gene: TRBJ2-5
CDR3nt: TGTGCCAGCACCCCTAAGGACAGTCCAGGCCAAGAGACCCAGTACTTC
CDR3aa: CASTPKDSPGQETQYF

d_gene: -
v_gene: TRBV9
abundance: -
j_gene: TRBJ2-3
CDR3nt: TGTGCCAGCAGCGGTCGAGATACGCAGTATTTT
CDR3aa: CASSGRDTQYF

d_gene: TRBD2
v_gene: TRBV6-4
abundance: -
j_gene: TRBJ2-1
CDR3nt: TGTGCCAGCAGTGGGATTGGGCGGGAGTCCTACAATGAGCAGTTCTTC
CDR3aa: CASSGIGRESYNEQFF

d_gene: -
v_gene: TRBV6-1
abundance: -
j_gene: TRBJ2-5
CDR3nt: TGTGCCAGCAGTGAAACGACATACGCTTCGCAAGAGACCCAGTACTTC
CDR3aa: CASSETTYASQETQYF

d_gene: TRBD1
v_gene: TRBV5-4
abundance: -
j_gene: TRBJ2-7
CDR3nt: TGTGCCAGCAGCCCGGGGACAGGACCCTACGAGCAGTACTTC
CDR3aa: CASSPGTGPYEQYF

d_gene: TRBD1
v_gene: TRBV2
abundance: -
j_gene: TRBJ2-3
CDR3nt: TGTGCCAGCAGAAGGGACAGGGGCGGCACAGATACGCAGTATTTT
CDR3aa: CASRRDRGGTDTQYF

d_gene: -
v_gene: TRBV30
abundance: -
j_gene: TRBJ1-5
CDR3nt: TGTGCCTGGAGCTCCCAGGGGAATCAGCCCCAGCATTTT
CDR3aa: CAWSSQGNQPQHF

d_gene: TRBD2
v_gene: TRBV13
abundance: once
j_gene: TRBJ2-3
CDR3nt: TGTGCCAGCAGCCGCGACAGCGGGGGTGTAGATACGCAGTATTTT
CDR3aa: CASSRDSGGVDTQYF

d_gene: TRBD1
v_gene: TRBV28
abundance: -
j_gene: TRBJ2-3
CDR3nt: TGTGCCAGCAGTGGAACAGGGGATACGGGCACAGATACGCAGTATTTT
CDR3aa: CASSGTGDTGTDTQYF

d_gene: -
v_gene: TRBV25-1
abundance: -
j_gene: TRBJ2-7
CDR3nt: TGTGCCGCTGATGCCGGGAGCTCCTACGAGCAGTACTTC
CDR3aa: CAADAGSSYEQYF

d_gene: -
v_gene: TRBV18
abundance: -
j_gene: TRBJ1-1
CDR3nt: TGTGCCAGCTCACCACAAGGGCCCAACACTGAAGCTTTCTTT
CDR3aa: CASSPQGPNTEAFF

d_gene: -
v_gene: TRBV4-1
abundance: -
j_gene: TRBJ2-3
CDR3nt: TGCGCCAGCAGCCTACAAGCACCGAGCACAGATACGCAGTATTTT
CDR3aa: CASSLQAPSTDTQYF

d_gene: TRBD1
v_gene: TRBV28
abundance: few
j_gene: TRBJ2-7
CDR3nt: TGTGCCAGCAGTCTGACAGGGGGCGAGCAGTACTTC
CDR3aa: CASSLTGGEQYF

d_gene: -
v_gene: TRBV7-6
abundance: -
j_gene: TRBJ2-3
CDR3nt: TGTGCCAGCAGCTATACAGGCGCTAGCACAGATACGCAGTATTTT
CDR3aa: CASSYTGASTDTQYF

d_gene: -
v_gene: TRBV10-2
abundance: -
j_gene: TRBJ1-4
CDR3nt: TGCGCCAGCAGTGAGTCAGGGGTGAGCGAAGAAAAACTGTTTTTT
CDR3aa: CASSESGVSEEKLFF

d_gene: TRBD1
v_gene: TRBV7-9
abundance: -
j_gene: TRBJ2-5
CDR3nt: TGTGCCAGCAGTACTCATACAGGGGAAGAGACCCAGTACTTC
CDR3aa: CASSTHTGEETQYF

d_gene: -
v_gene: TRBV5-4
abundance: -
j_gene: TRBJ1-1
CDR3nt: TGTGCCAGCAGCTTGAATGGCAGGTACATGAACACTGAAGCTTTCTTT
CDR3aa: CASSLNGRYMNTEAFF

d_gene: TRBD1
v_gene: TRBV19
abundance: -
j_gene: TRBJ1-5
CDR3nt: TGTGCCAGTAGTCAGGGGGCCTTTAATCAGCCCCAGCATTTT
CDR3aa: CASSQGAFNQPQHF

d_gene: -
v_gene: TRBV28
abundance: -
j_gene: TRBJ2-1
CDR3nt: TGTGCCAGCAGTTTAACGGGGGTCAGGAGCTCCTACAATGAGCAGTTCTTC
CDR3aa: CASSLTGVRSSYNEQFF

d_gene: -
v_gene: TRBV19
abundance: -
j_gene: TRBJ1-6
CDR3nt: TGTGCCAGTAGTGGGCCAGGAAGCTCCTATAATTCACCCCTCCACTTT
CDR3aa: CASSGPGSSYNSPLHF